This T cell receptor (beta chain) is drawn from a study of siplizumab effects on memory and regulatory T cells. Whole-study results and caveats: Contribution to the alloresponse seemed major for naive T cells, which also seemed more diverse than memory cells. In siplizumab conditions, mappable alloreactive CD4+ clones averaged approximately 75% Treg-derived, against approximately 27% in controls. Alloreactive clones mapping to unstimulated subsets formed only a minor fraction. Confirmation that proliferating Tregs from siplizumab cultures had suppressive function was not obtained.

The method was immunoSEQ multiplex PCR; TCRdb's version includes in-frame clones alone and lacks a portion of them. The sample includes more than 70,000 clones, around 93% of them seen just once. V was shortened by 5 bases and J by 0 bases, with 14 bases between the two germline ends. The CDR3 consists of 15 residues. Germline V gene sequence: CDR1 MNHEY, CDR2 SMNVEV (reference sequence). Comments on this clone: Its cognate antigen is unknown.

The sequenced material came from CD8+ T cells sorted from blood. This sequence was found in a human donor in good health. The genes are TRBV27 and TRBJ2-7; a possible D gene is TRBD2 (5 bases). CDR3 sequence (DNA): TGTGCCAGCAGTGCCGAAATGGGGAGCTCCTACGAGCAGTACTTC. As protein: CASSAEMGSSYEQYF.